Listed here are 3 T cell receptor beta chains from one sample, sequenced in a study of blood T cell repertoires in COVID-19. The method was immunoSEQ multiplex PCR; TCRdb's version includes in-frame clones alone and lacks a portion of them. The data show 250,000 or so clones, approximately 86% seen once. Input material: peripheral blood. These receptors all stem from a woman aged 55-70 years with active or convalescent COVID-19.

The chain recombines TRBV9 with TRBJ2-1, with 8 bases matching TRBD2. Looked up from germline, CDR1 is SGDLS and CDR2 is YYNGEE. V lost 2 bases and J lost 6; bases outside the gene matches: 4. The CDR3 contains 14 residues. CDR3 protein: CASSVTGGPNEQFF. The CDR3 DNA follows: TGTGCCAGCAGCGTGACGGGAGGGCCCAATGAGCAGTTCTTC.

This rearrangement joins TRBV18 to TRBJ2-1; TRBD1 is a possible D gene (5 bases). Germline V gene data show CDR1 as KGHSH and CDR2 as LQKENI. The V gene lost 2 bases and the J gene lost 4 bases, with 12 bases spanning the gap. The CDR3 sequence is 15 residues long. The CDR3 region is CASSPSSGLYNEQFF. CDR3 bases: TGTGCCAGCTCACCAAGCTCAGGGCTATACAATGAGCAGTTCTTC. The entire variable domain, with the rest obtained from reference TRBV18 and TRBJ2-1, is as follows: NAGVMQNPRHLVRRRGQEARLRCSPMKGHSHVYWYRQLPEEGLKFMVYLQKENIIDESGMPKERFSAEFPKEGPSILRIQQVVRGDSAAYFCASSPSSGLYNEQFFGPGTRLTVL.

This chain connects TRBV2 to TRBJ1-2, with 9 nucleotides matching TRBD1. Per the germline V gene, CDR1 is SNHLY and CDR2 is FYNNEI. The CDR3 consists of 16 residues. The V gene end was trimmed by 3 bases and the J gene end by 7 bases; junction bases not matched to a gene: 12. CDR3 coding DNA: TGTGCCAGCAGTGACCCCTCCGGACAGGGGAGGGGTGGCTACACCTTC. Its protein product is CASSDPSGQGRGGYTF.